Below, one T cell receptor beta chain is given with its context. Generated by immunoSEQ multiplex PCR, the TCRdb table keeps only in-frame clones and is missing some. The data hold tens of thousands of clones, with over 80% observed a single time. The record originates from a study of blood T cell repertoires in COVID-19. Whole-study context: Whether acute or convalescent, the COVID-19 samples came from the United States, Italy and Spain. PBMCs, B-cell-depleted T cells, or T cells provided the cDNA or gDNA that made up the material.

V lost 0 bases and J 3 bases, leaving 9 bases between the germline ends. This CDR3 contains 16 residues. Germline values: CDR1 LNHDA, CDR2 SQIVND (reference sequence). The chain joins TRBV19 to TRBJ2-6; a possible D gene is TRBD2 (6 bases). The sequencing sample was made of peripheral blood. This sequence was found in a woman older than 75 with active or convalescent COVID-19. The CDR3 DNA reads as TGTGCCAGTAGTATAGAAGGAGGGTTTGGGGCCAACGTCCTGACTTTC. Its protein is CASSIEGGFGANVLTF.